One sample yielded the 30 T cell receptor beta chains listed below, sequenced in a study of blood T cell repertoires in COVID-19. TCRdb's table, derived via immunoSEQ multiplex PCR, lists solely in-frame clones and lacks some. The sample holds roughly 200,000 clones, roughly 80% seen once. Specimen: peripheral blood. These receptors were taken from a man aged 50 to 60 with active or convalescent COVID-19.

In its sample, this clone was seen a few times. This chain links TRBV7-2 with TRBJ1-1; 9 bases match TRBD1. CDR1 is SGHTA, CDR2 FQGNSA, per germline. With 2 bases clipped from V and 2 bases from J, the junction kept 12 bases outside the gene matches. This CDR3 spans 18 amino acids. This CDR3 is CASSLRAGTGLLNTEAFF. CDR3 in DNA: TGTGCCAGCAGCTTAAGGGCCGGGACAGGGTTGTTAAACACTGAAGCTTTCTTT. The whole variable domain, remainder taken from reference TRBV7-2 and TRBJ1-1, is GAGVSQSPSNKVTEKGKDVELRCDPISGHTALYWYRQSLGQGLEFLIYFQGNSAPDKSGLPSDRFSAERTGGSVSTLTIQRTQQEDSAVYLCASSLRAGTGLLNTEAFFGQGTRLTVV.

In nucleotides, the CDR3 is TGCAGTGCTAGTGCACCCAGGTCGGGGTCGGGGGAGACCCAGTACTTC. This encodes CSASAPRSGSGETQYF. The chain links TRBV20-1 to TRBJ2-5; tentatively, D is TRBD2 (5 bases). CDR1 and CDR2 from the germline V gene are DFQATT and SNEGSKA (reference sequence). Trimming took off 3 bases at V and 5 bases at J, with 22 bases between the two ends. The CDR3 is made up of 16 amino acids.

The V and J genes are TRBV5-1 and TRBJ1-1, with D tentatively TRBD1 (6 bases). Germline V gene lookup returns CDR1 SGHRS and CDR2 YFSETQ. The CDR3 totals 15 residues. Trimming pared 8 bases from V and 4 bases from J, leaving 21 bases between. The CDR3 loop reads CASKTLRGASTEAFF. The DNA for the CDR3 is TGCGCCAGTAAAACGTTACGGGGGGCGAGCACTGAAGCTTTCTTT.

This clone occurred a few times. The chain has TRBV19 and TRBJ1-4; 7 bases match TRBD1. J lost 1 base, V lost 4 bases, and 12 bases had no gene match. This CDR3 has 18 amino acids. The germline gives CDR1 LNHDA, CDR2 SQIVND (reference sequence). The CDR3 region is CASSTDRVVVGTNEKLFF. The CDR3 DNA reads TGTGCCAGTAGTACAGACAGGGTCGTTGTGGGAACTAATGAAAAACTGTTTTTT.

The chain uses TRBV19 and TRBJ2-7, with D perhaps TRBD1 (7 bases). V was shortened by 5 bases and J by 7 bases, with 18 bases between the two germline ends. This CDR3 has 14 residues. Germline CDR1 and CDR2: LNHDA and SQIVND (reference sequence). CDR3 DNA: TGTGCCAGTAGTTCCAGGGGGGCCGGGGGAGAGCAGTACTTC. Translated, it gives CASSSRGAGGEQYF.

This sequence joins TRBV12-3 or TRBV12-4 and TRBJ1-2, with D possibly being TRBD1 (6 bases). Trimming pared 6 bases from V and 2 bases from J, leaving 7 bases between. The CDR3 covers 12 residues. The CDR3 spells CASSQGNYGYTF. CDR3 DNA sequence: TGTGCCAGCAGCCAGGGGAACTATGGCTACACCTTC.

This chain connects TRBV19 to TRBJ2-3; 12 bases line up with TRBD2. Germline V gene lookup returns CDR1 LNHDA and CDR2 SQIVND (reference sequence). J gave up 5 bases and V 5 bases, and 8 bases lay outside the gene matches. There are 16 residues in the CDR3. This CDR3 reads CASSFLAGGPGDTQYF. DNA for the CDR3: TGTGCCAGTAGTTTCCTAGCGGGGGGGCCGGGAGATACGCAGTATTTT.

V gene TRBV18 combines with J gene TRBJ1-2; D is undetermined. V lost 4 bases to trimming and J lost 7 bases, with 16 bases between them. This CDR3 region has 14 residues. Germline V CDR1 and CDR2: KGHSH, LQKENI. CDR3 sequence reads: CASSLASQAPGYTF. The DNA of the CDR3 is TGTGCCAGCTCACTCGCGAGCCAGGCGCCTGGCTACACCTTC.

The chain recombines TRBV25-1 with TRBJ1-6; no clear D. The CDR3 totals 15 residues. The germline V gene has CDR1 MGHDK and CDR2 SYGVNS. V lost 0 bases to trimming and J lost 10 bases, with 13 bases between them. The CDR3 sequence is CASSEYGGLASPLHF. Here the CDR3 DNA reads TGTGCCAGCAGTGAATATGGCGGCTTGGCGTCACCCCTCCACTTT.

The rearrangement uses TRBV11-2 and TRBJ2-7, with unresolved D. The CDR3 has 17 residues. The V gene's germline CDR1 is SGHAT and CDR2 FQNNGV. The V end lost 0 bases, the J end lost 0 bases, and 15 bases lay between the germline ends. The DNA of the CDR3 is TGTGCCAGCAGCTTAGATCTAGGTTTCTCTAGCTCCTACGAGCAGTACTTC. Its protein product is CASSLDLGFSSSYEQYF.

The rearrangement uses TRBV6-5 and TRBJ2-1; TRBD1 is a possible D gene (6 bases). There are 16 residues in the CDR3. Per the germline V gene, CDR1 is MNHEY and CDR2 is SVGAGI. V dropped 2 bases and J dropped 8 bases, with 19 bases sitting between them. The CDR3 spells CASSYIRQERRDEQFF. The CDR3 nucleotides are TGTGCCAGCAGTTACATCCGACAGGAGAGACGTGATGAGCAGTTCTTC.

This clone was detected a few times. The rearrangement links TRBV7-9 to TRBJ1-2; TRBD1 might be the D (5 bases). V lost 5 bases, J lost 1 base, and 11 bases lay in between. Germline CDR1 and CDR2: SEHNR and FQNEAQ (reference sequence). CDR3 length: 14 residues. CDR3 sequence: CASSDIRVNYGYTF. DNA of the CDR3: TGTGCCAGCAGCGATATCAGGGTTAACTATGGCTACACCTTC.

V and J are TRBV6-5 and TRBJ1-5, with 8 bases aligning to TRBD1. Germline loops: CDR1 MNHEY, CDR2 SVGAGI. Germline trimming cut 8 bases from V and 7 bases from J; bases unmatched to any gene: 7. This CDR3 region has 13 residues. CDR3 bases: TGTGCCAGCTTGGGACAGGTCGAGCAGCCCCAGCATTTT. It yields the protein CASLGQVEQPQHF.

The V call is TRBV6-5, the J call TRBJ1-6; D is perhaps TRBD1 (6 bases). This CDR3 has 16 amino acids. Trimming pared 0 bases from V and 5 bases from J, leaving 11 bases between. CDR1 and CDR2 (germline): MNHEY, SVGAGI. CDR3 sequence reads: CASSYSTGQDNSPLHF. Written as DNA, the CDR3 is TGTGCCAGCAGTTACTCTACGGGACAAGATAATTCACCCCTCCACTTT.

The chain is built from TRBV18 and TRBJ2-7; 8 positions agree with TRBD2. Germline CDR1 is KGHSH and CDR2 is LQKENI. Trimming at V came to 1 base and at J to 0 bases, leaving 11 bases not matched to a gene. CDR3 size: 18 residues. The CDR3 DNA reads TGTGCCAGCTCACCACAGGGCCCGGGGAGCGGGGGCTCCTACGAGCAGTACTTC. This sequence encodes CASSPQGPGSGGSYEQYF.

This sequence joins TRBV3-1 (or the pseudogene TRBV3-2) and TRBJ1-1, with D uncertain. Germline V gives CDR1 LGHDT, CDR2 YNNKEL (reference sequence). Trimming cost V 2 bases and J 9 bases, with 13 bases left between them. The CDR3 runs to 13 residues. The CDR3 nucleotides read TGTGCCAGCAGCCAACCCGGTCCCTCCAAAGCTTTCTTT. Protein sequence: CASSQPGPSKAFF.

The chain has TRBV2 and TRBJ1-2; D is ambiguous. The CDR3 contains 15 residues. CDR1 is SNHLY and CDR2 is FYNNEI in the germline V gene. Trimming stripped 2 bases from V and 0 bases from J, with 10 bases between. CDR3 sequence reads: CASSELANPNYGYTF. CDR3 DNA sequence: TGTGCCAGCAGTGAACTCGCGAACCCTAACTATGGCTACACCTTC.

The rearrangement uses TRBV7-2 and TRBJ1-2; no clear D gene. Trimming took 1 base from V and 5 from J, leaving 11 bases between them. There are 14 residues in the CDR3. Per germline, CDR1 SGHTA and CDR2 FQGNSA. Here the CDR3 DNA reads TGTGCCAGCAGCTTAGAGTCTGAGAGATATGGCTACACCTTC. Protein product: CASSLESERYGYTF.

This clone has a handful of counts. The junction does not match germline at one end; this may be a read error. J is TRBJ1-2 and V is TRBV5-1, with D perhaps TRBD1 (5 bases). The CDR3 is made up of 12 amino acids. The germline V gene has CDR1 SGHRS and CDR2 YFSETQ. The CDR3 is CASSLDRSAYSF. CDR3 sequence (DNA): TGCGCCAGCAGCTTGGACAGGTCGGCCTATTCCTTC.

The chain links TRBV6-6 to TRBJ2-7; the D gene is possibly TRBD1 (6 bases). The ends were cut back, 8 bases at V and 3 bases at J, with 11 bases in the middle. This CDR3 has 12 amino acids. CDR1 and CDR2 (germline): MNHNY, SVGAGI (reference sequence). This chain's CDR3 is CASRRGIYEQYF. The CDR3 nucleotides read TGTGCCAGCCGCAGGGGAATCTACGAGCAGTACTTC.

The chain has TRBV5-1 and TRBJ2-3, with 12 bases aligning to TRBD1. Germline V gene lookup returns CDR1 SGHRS and CDR2 YFSETQ. With V trimmed by 4 bases and J by 5 bases, 8 bases remained unmatched. CDR3 length: 16 amino acids. CDR3 sequence (DNA): TGCGCCAGCAGCGGCCGGGACAGGGGGCTAAGAGATACGCAGTATTTT. Protein sequence: CASSGRDRGLRDTQYF.

In its sample, this clone was seen once. V and J are TRBV12-3 or TRBV12-4 and TRBJ1-2; no clear D gene. Trimming shortened V by 0 bases and J by 1 base, and 3 bases separated the two germline ends. This CDR3 has 13 amino acids. In nucleotides, the CDR3 is TGTGCCAGCAGTTTAGCCCATAACTATGGCTACACCTTC. Residues: CASSLAHNYGYTF.

This chain uses TRBV7-3 with TRBJ2-1, with D possibly TRBD2 on 5 matching bases. The CDR3 consists of 14 residues. In germline, CDR1 is SGHTA, CDR2 FQGTGA. Trimming shortened V by 1 base and J by 8 bases, and 12 bases separated the two germline ends. The CDR3 region has the DNA TGTGCCAGCAGCTTAAGTTCTAGCTCCGATGAGCAGTTCTTC. Translation: CASSLSSSSDEQFF.

J is TRBJ2-4 and V is TRBV2; 8 positions match TRBD2. The CDR3 covers 14 residues. The V gene end was trimmed by 7 bases and the J gene end by 1 base; junction bases not matched to a gene: 3. Germline CDR1 is SNHLY and CDR2 is FYNNEI. CDR3 bases: TGTGCCAGCACAGGCGGGGGGGCCAAAAACATTCAGTACTTC. The encoded protein is CASTGGGAKNIQYF.

This chain connects TRBV15 to TRBJ1-1; 7 nucleotides align to TRBD1. This CDR3 has 15 amino acids. CDR1 LNHNV and CDR2 YYDKDF come from the germline V gene (reference sequence). V dropped 1 base and J dropped 1; count of bases not matched to a gene: 3. The CDR3 bases are TGTGCCACCAGCAGAGCCGGGACAGCGAACACTGAAGCTTTCTTT. This gives the protein CATSRAGTANTEAFF.

This clone was recorded once. The gene calls are TRBV5-1 and TRBJ1-2; 7 bases agree with TRBD1. Trimming cost V 7 bases and J 4 bases; bases outside gene matches: 10. CDR1 is SGHRS, CDR2 YFSETQ, per germline. The CDR3 sequence is 14 residues long. The CDR3 is CASRSSGTVYGYTF. CDR3 sequence (DNA): TGCGCCAGCCGATCCTCCGGGACAGTCTATGGCTACACCTTC.

This clone was seen a few times. The CDR3 DNA sequence: TGTGCCAGCACCCTTGACAGGGGTGCAGATACGCAGTATTTT. Protein: CASTLDRGADTQYF. V gene TRBV2 combines with J gene TRBJ2-3; 8 positions match TRBD1. This CDR3 has 14 residues. From germline, CDR1 is SNHLY and CDR2 FYNNEI. The V and J ends lost 7 bases and 4 bases, in that order; junction bases with no gene match: 7.

This clone was observed once. The chain has TRBV5-1 and TRBJ2-3; 9 bases map to TRBD1. J was trimmed by 2 bases and V by 4 bases; bases with no gene match: 8. Looked up from germline, CDR1 is SGHRS and CDR2 is YFSETQ. This CDR3 is built from 16 residues. In DNA form, the CDR3 reads TGCGCCAGCAGCCCCGGGACAGGGATTCACACAGATACGCAGTATTTT. Its protein is CASSPGTGIHTDTQYF. Combining the CDR3 with reference TRBV5-1 and TRBJ2-3 gives the whole variable domain KAGVTQTPRYLIKTRGQQVTLSCSPISGHRSVSWYQQTPGQGLQFLFEYFSETQRNKGNFPGRFSGRQFSNSRSEMNVSTLELGDSALYLCASSPGTGIHTDTQYFGPGTRLTVL.

In this sample, this clone turned up a few times. V and J are TRBV7-9 and TRBJ2-1, with TRBD1 matching over 11 bases. The CDR3 extends over 15 amino acids. CDR1 is SEHNR, CDR2 FQNEAQ, per germline (reference sequence). J was trimmed by 8 bases and V by 5 bases; bases with no gene match: 8. The CDR3 region is CASSNRDRGGHEQFF. The CDR3 bases are TGTGCCAGCAGCAACCGGGACAGGGGGGGCCATGAGCAGTTCTTC.

V gene TRBV25-1 combines with J gene TRBJ2-2; D possibly corresponds to TRBD2 (7 bases). The V end was cut by 4 bases, the J end by 8 bases, with 14 bases between. This CDR3 comprises 14 residues. CDR1 and CDR2 (germline): MGHDK, SYGVNS. The CDR3 DNA is TGTGCCAGCAGTGCTTACAGGGAGGGAGGGGAGCTGTTTTTT. Protein: CASSAYREGGELFF.